These 18 T cell receptor beta chains were all obtained from the same sample, sequenced in a study of CDR3 diversity in severe acne. A single record per CDR3 protein comes from TCRdb applying MiXCR to the PCR reads. The sample contains roughly 81,000 distinct CDR3 sequences, about 50% of which appear only once. The sample consisted of blood. Receptor source: a male donor in good health, serving as a control.

The rearrangement uses TRBV20-1 and TRBJ2-5; maybe TRBD2 (7 bases). The CDR3 is 13 amino acids. The V end lost 3 bases, the J end lost 7 bases, and 15 bases lay between the germline ends. Germline CDR1 and CDR2: DFQATT and SNEGSKA (reference sequence). The CDR3 sequence is CSARPKGGWTQYF. The CDR3 DNA reads TGCAGTGCTAGGCCCAAGGGGGGGTGGACCCAGTACTTC.

V usage is TRBV24-1 and J usage is TRBJ2-7; the match to TRBD1 covers 8 bases. This CDR3 is built from 14 residues. V lost 7 bases to trimming and J lost 6 bases; unmatched junction nucleotides: 10. CDR1 is KGHDR, CDR2 SFDVKD, per germline. In DNA form, the CDR3 reads TGTGCCACCAGCACGGCAGGACAGGGCGGCGAGCAGTACTTC. Its translation is CATSTAGQGGEQYF.

The V and J genes are TRBV18 and TRBJ2-7; the match to TRBD1 covers 8 bases. V dropped 3 bases and J dropped 1; count of bases not matched to a gene: 5. This CDR3 spans 15 amino acids. Germline V gene sequence: CDR1 KGHSH, CDR2 LQKENI. The CDR3 coding sequence is TGTGCCAGCTCACCCGGTACAGGGGGGTCCTACGAGCAGTACTTC. Translating gives CASSPGTGGSYEQYF.

Only a few counts were recorded for this clonotype. V usage is TRBV29-1 and J usage is TRBJ1-4; D perhaps matches TRBD1 (6 bases). The CDR3 length is 14 residues. The germline V and J ends were trimmed by 7 bases and 7 bases, with 19 bases remaining between them. Germline lookup yields CDR1 SQVTM and CDR2 ANQGSEA. The CDR3 sequence is CSARADRRGEKLFF. In DNA form, the CDR3 reads TGCAGCGCCCGGGCCGACAGGCGGGGTGAAAAACTGTTTTTT.

V and J are TRBV24-1 and TRBJ1-1; no clear D gene. Trimming took 5 bases from V and 8 from J, leaving 14 bases between them. Germline-derived CDR1 and CDR2 are KGHDR and SFDVKD. This CDR3 is 13 amino acids long. This CDR3 reads CATSGSSGKEAFF. The CDR3 coding sequence is TGTGCCACCAGTGGTTCGTCAGGAAAAGAAGCTTTCTTT.

The V gene is TRBV20-1, the J gene TRBJ1-5; perhaps TRBD1 as D (5 bases). Germline lookup yields CDR1 DFQATT and CDR2 SNEGSKA (reference sequence). Trimming shortened V by 0 bases and J by 6 bases, and 9 bases separated the two germline ends. CDR3 length: 13 residues. In nucleotides, the CDR3 is TGCAGTGCTAGAGATTCCGGGGCTCAGCCCCAGCATTTT. This sequence encodes CSARDSGAQPQHF.

This chain connects TRBV10-3 to TRBJ2-2, with TRBD1 matching 8 bases. The CDR3 runs to 16 residues. V dropped 0 bases and J dropped 4; count of bases not matched to a gene: 4. Germline V gives CDR1 ENHRY, CDR2 SYGVKD. The CDR3 here is CAISESSGGGTGELFF. CDR3 sequence (DNA): TGTGCCATCAGTGAGTCTTCAGGGGGCGGCACCGGGGAGCTGTTTTTT.

The V gene is TRBV6-5, the J gene TRBJ2-7; 10 nucleotides line up with TRBD1. Per germline, CDR1 MNHEY and CDR2 SVGAGI. The CDR3 runs to 14 residues. Trimming cost V 5 bases and J 5 bases; bases outside gene matches: 6. The CDR3 sequence is CASSGRGTGDEQYF. CDR3 DNA sequence: TGTGCCAGCAGTGGGAGAGGGACAGGGGACGAGCAGTACTTC.

This clonotype occurred a few times. The chain recombines TRBV11-2 with TRBJ1-1, with a tentative D call TRBD1 (5 bases). This CDR3 has 14 residues. Per the germline V gene, CDR1 is SGHAT and CDR2 is FQNNGV. Between the trimmed V and J ends, which lost 5 bases and 5 bases, there was a span of 15 bases. The CDR3 is CASSPSGRGTEAFF. Here the CDR3 DNA reads TGTGCCAGCAGCCCCTCGGGGCGGGGAACTGAAGCTTTCTTT. Filled out from reference TRBV11-2 and TRBJ1-1, the complete variable domain reads EAGVAQSPRYKIIEKRQSVAFWCNPISGHATLYWYQQILGQGPKLLIQFQNNGVVDDSQLPKDRFSAERLKGVDSTLKIQPAKLEDSAVYLCASSPSGRGTEAFFGQGTRLTVV.

This clonotype was counted at least ten times. This rearrangement joins TRBV5-5 to TRBJ1-5, with D uncertain. Looked up from germline, CDR1 is SGHKS and CDR2 is YYEKEE (reference sequence). V was shortened by 4 bases and J by 7 bases, with 21 bases between the two germline ends. This CDR3 is 16 amino acids long. The CDR3 DNA reads TGTGCCAGCAGCCCTGGGGAAATCCGGGGAATCCAGCCCCAGCATTTT. Translating gives CASSPGEIRGIQPQHF.

The rearrangement uses TRBV27 and TRBJ1-6, with D perhaps TRBD1 (5 bases). Germline V gene lookup returns CDR1 MNHEY and CDR2 SMNVEV (reference sequence). CDR3 size: 19 residues. V dropped 0 bases and J dropped 0 bases, with 15 bases sitting between them. CDR3 coding DNA: TGTGCCAGCAGTTTATCGATGGGGCCTGGCGGCTCCTATAATTCACCCCTCCACTTT. Its translation: CASSLSMGPGGSYNSPLHF.

J is TRBJ2-5 and V is TRBV20-1; TRBD1 is a possible D gene (5 bases). Trimming removed 5 bases at V and 7 bases at J, with 14 bases between. Germline V gives CDR1 DFQATT, CDR2 SNEGSKA (reference sequence). This CDR3 has 12 amino acids. The CDR3 nucleotides are TGCAGTGCTCATATTCAGGGTGGGACCCAGTACTTC. It yields the protein CSAHIQGGTQYF.

This clonotype is medium-sized in the sample. The V call is TRBV19, the J call TRBJ1-6, with no clear D. CDR1 and CDR2 (germline): LNHDA, SQIVND (reference sequence). V lost 3 bases, J lost 4 bases, and 7 bases lay in between. CDR3 length equals 14 residues. The CDR3 bases are TGTGCCAGTAGTATTCGGCCGTATAATTCACCCCTCCACTTT. It yields the protein CASSIRPYNSPLHF.

The chain carries TRBV20-1 and TRBJ1-5; D is unresolved. Trimming took 0 bases from V and 5 from J, leaving 8 bases between them. This CDR3 is built from 13 residues. The germline V gene has CDR1 DFQATT and CDR2 SNEGSKA (reference sequence). Here the CDR3 reads CSARDSGDQPQHF. The CDR3 DNA is TGCAGTGCTAGAGATTCTGGGGATCAGCCCCAGCATTTT.

J is TRBJ2-7 and V is TRBV7-2; 10 positions match TRBD2. With 2 bases clipped from V and 3 bases from J, the junction kept 10 bases outside the gene matches. The CDR3 is 17 residues long. The V gene's germline CDR1 is SGHTA and CDR2 FQGNSA. This CDR3 reads CASSLRSGLAVDYEQYF. Written as DNA, the CDR3 is TGTGCCAGCAGCTTAAGATCCGGACTAGCGGTCGACTACGAGCAGTACTTC. The variable domain in full, completed from reference TRBV7-2 and TRBJ2-7, reads GAGVSQSPSNKVTEKGKDVELRCDPISGHTALYWYRQSLGQGLEFLIYFQGNSAPDKSGLPSDRFSAERTGGSVSTLTIQRTQQEDSAVYLCASSLRSGLAVDYEQYFGPGTRLTVT.

To note about this clonotype: One end of the junction fails to match germline, which may point to a read error. This chain links TRBV10-2 with TRBJ2-7, with a possible D match to TRBD2 (7 bases). The CDR3 has 14 residues. Germline V CDR1 and CDR2: WSHSY, SAAADI. DNA of the CDR3: TGTGCCAGCAGCGTAGGGGGGGGGGCCGACGAGCAGTACTTC. Protein sequence: CASSVGGGADEQYF.

The genes are TRBV25-1 and TRBJ1-2, with 8 nucleotides matching TRBD1. The trim removed 8 bases at V and 6 bases at J, leaving 14 bases unmatched. The CDR3 contains 15 residues. Per the germline V gene, CDR1 is MGHDK and CDR2 is SYGVNS. DNA for the CDR3: TGTGCCAGCTCACTAGGGCCAACAGGGGGAGATGGCTACACCTTC. It translates to CASSLGPTGGDGYTF.

V gene TRBV6-2 or TRBV6-3 combines with J gene TRBJ2-7, with D unresolved. Germline V gene data show CDR1 as MNHEY and CDR2 as SVGEGT. This CDR3 has 12 residues. Trimming stripped 2 bases from V and 1 base from J, with 3 bases between. The CDR3 here is CASSYPSYEQYF. As DNA, the CDR3 is TGTGCCAGCAGTTACCCATCCTACGAGCAGTACTTC.